This T cell receptor beta chain was captured by sequencing in a study of T-cell memory formation after mild COVID-19. Study-wide context: Each donor largely had its own TCR clusters.

This clonotype was detected a few times. Its antigen is not identified. In TCRdb, the 5' RACE reads were re-called with MiXCR into one record per CDR3 protein. The sample contains approximately 580,000 distinct CDR3 sequences, 20% of which appear only once. The CDR3 consists of 11 residues. J gave up 11 bases and V 6 bases, and 6 bases lay outside the gene matches. The study, taken as a whole, reports: Some clones that responded turned up in pre-infection memory, which suggests that cross-reactive memory joined in.

Sequencing used PBMCs or a T cell subset sorted from them (not recorded which). The sequence was obtained from an adult woman who had mild COVID-19 (a few samples of this study predate the infection). Cell type and time point are not known. V is TRBV12-3 or TRBV12-4 and J is TRBJ2-5, with 7 positions matching TRBD1. The CDR3 protein is CASSRGDSQYF. CDR3 DNA: TGTGCCAGCAGCCGAGGGGACAGTCAGTACTTC.